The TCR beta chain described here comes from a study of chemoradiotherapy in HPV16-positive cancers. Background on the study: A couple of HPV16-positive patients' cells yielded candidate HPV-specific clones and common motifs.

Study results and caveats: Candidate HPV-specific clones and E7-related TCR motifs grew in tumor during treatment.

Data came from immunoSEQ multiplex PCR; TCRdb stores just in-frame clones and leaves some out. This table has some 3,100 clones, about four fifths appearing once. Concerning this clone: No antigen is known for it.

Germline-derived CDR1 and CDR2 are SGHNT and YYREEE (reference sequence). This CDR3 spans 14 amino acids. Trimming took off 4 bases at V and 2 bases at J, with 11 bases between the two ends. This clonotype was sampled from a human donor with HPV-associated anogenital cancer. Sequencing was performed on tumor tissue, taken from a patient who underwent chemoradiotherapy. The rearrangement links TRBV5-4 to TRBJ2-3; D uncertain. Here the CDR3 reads CASSQPSTTDTQYF. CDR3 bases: TGTGCCAGCAGCCAACCCTCTACCACAGATACGCAGTATTTT.